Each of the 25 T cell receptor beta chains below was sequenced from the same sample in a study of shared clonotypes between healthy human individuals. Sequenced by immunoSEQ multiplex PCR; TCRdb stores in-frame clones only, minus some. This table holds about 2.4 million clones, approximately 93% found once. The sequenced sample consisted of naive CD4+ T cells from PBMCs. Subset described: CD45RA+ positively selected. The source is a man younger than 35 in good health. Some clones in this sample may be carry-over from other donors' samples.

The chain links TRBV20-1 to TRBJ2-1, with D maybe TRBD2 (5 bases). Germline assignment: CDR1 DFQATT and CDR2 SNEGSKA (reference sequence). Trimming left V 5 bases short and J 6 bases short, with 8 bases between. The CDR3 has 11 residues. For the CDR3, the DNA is TGCAGTGCTGATCGGGGCAATGAGCAGTTCTTC. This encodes CSADRGNEQFF.

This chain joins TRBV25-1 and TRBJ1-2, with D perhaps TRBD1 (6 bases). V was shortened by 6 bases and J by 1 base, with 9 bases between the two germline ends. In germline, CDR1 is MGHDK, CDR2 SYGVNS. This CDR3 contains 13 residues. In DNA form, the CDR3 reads TGTGCCAGCAGCGAACAGGGTAACTATGGCTACACCTTC. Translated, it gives CASSEQGNYGYTF.

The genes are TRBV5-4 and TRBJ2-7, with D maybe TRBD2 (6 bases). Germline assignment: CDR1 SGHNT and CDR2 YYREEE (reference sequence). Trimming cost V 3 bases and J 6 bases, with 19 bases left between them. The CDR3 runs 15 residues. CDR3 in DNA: TGTGCCAGCAGCTCCCTATTTGCGGGATCGGGCGAGCAGTACTTC. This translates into CASSSLFAGSGEQYF.

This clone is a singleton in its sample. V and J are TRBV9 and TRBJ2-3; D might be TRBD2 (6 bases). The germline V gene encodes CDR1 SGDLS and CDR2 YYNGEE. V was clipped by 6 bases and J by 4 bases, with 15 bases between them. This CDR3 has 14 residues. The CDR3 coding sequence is TGTGCCAGCAACCGGGGGAACAAAGCAGATACGCAGTATTTT. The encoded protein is CASNRGNKADTQYF.

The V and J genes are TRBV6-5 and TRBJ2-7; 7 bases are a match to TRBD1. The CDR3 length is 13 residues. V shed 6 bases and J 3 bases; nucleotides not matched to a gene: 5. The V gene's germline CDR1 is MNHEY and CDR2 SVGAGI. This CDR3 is CASRTRQGYEQYF. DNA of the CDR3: TGTGCCAGCAGAACCCGACAGGGCTACGAGCAGTACTTC.

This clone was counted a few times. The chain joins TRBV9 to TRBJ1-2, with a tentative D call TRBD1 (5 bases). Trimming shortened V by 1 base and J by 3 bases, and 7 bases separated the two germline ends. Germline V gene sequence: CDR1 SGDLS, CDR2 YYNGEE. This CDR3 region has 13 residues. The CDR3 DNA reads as TGTGCCAGCAGCGTAATGGGGGACTATGGCTACACCTTC. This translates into CASSVMGDYGYTF.

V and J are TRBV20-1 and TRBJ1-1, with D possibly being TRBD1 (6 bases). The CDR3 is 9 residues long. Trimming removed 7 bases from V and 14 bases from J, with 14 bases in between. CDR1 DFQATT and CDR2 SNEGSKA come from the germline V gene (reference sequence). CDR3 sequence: CSVRDTTFF. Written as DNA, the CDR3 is TGCAGTGTAAGGGACACCACATTCTTT.

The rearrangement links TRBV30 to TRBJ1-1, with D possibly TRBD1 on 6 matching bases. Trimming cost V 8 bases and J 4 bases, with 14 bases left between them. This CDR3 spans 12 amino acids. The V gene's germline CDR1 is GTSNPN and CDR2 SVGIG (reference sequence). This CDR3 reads CAGDRGSTEAFF. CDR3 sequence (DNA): TGTGCCGGGGATAGGGGGTCCACTGAAGCTTTCTTT. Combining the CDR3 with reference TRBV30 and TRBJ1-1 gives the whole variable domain SQTIHQWPATLVQPVGSPLSLECTVEGTSNPNLYWYRQAAGRGLQLLFYSVGIGQISSEVPQNLSASRPQDRQFILSSKKLLLSDSGFYLCAGDRGSTEAFFGQGTRLTVV.

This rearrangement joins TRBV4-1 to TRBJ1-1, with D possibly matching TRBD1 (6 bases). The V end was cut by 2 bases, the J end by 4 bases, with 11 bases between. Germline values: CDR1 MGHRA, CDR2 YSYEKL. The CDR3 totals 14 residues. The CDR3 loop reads CASSQRGGGTEAFF. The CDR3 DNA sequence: TGCGCCAGCAGCCAAAGGGGAGGGGGCACTGAAGCTTTCTTT.

The CDR3, as DNA: TGTGCCAGCAGCCCCAAGTACCTAGGGGAAAAACTGTTTTTT. This translates into CASSPKYLGEKLFF. The rearrangement joins TRBV4-2 to TRBJ1-4, with D hard to call. The V and J ends lost 4 bases and 8 bases respectively, with 14 bases between them. The CDR3 consists of 14 residues. The germline CDR1 and CDR2 sequences are LGHNA and YNFKEQ.

Written as DNA, the CDR3 is TGTGCCAGCAGTTTAGATCCCCGGACCGGGGAGCTGTTTTTT. Protein product: CASSLDPRTGELFF. The rearrangement joins TRBV27 to TRBJ2-2; D unresolved. The CDR3 totals 14 residues. Trimming took 2 bases from V and 5 from J, leaving 9 bases between them. Per germline, CDR1 MNHEY and CDR2 SMNVEV (reference sequence).

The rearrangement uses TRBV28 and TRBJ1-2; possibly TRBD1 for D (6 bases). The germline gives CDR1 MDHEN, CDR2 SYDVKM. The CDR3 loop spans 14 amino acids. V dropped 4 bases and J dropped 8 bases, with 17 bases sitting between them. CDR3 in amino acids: CASSYLRQGLGYTF. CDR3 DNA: TGTGCCAGCAGTTACCTCAGGCAGGGGCTCGGCTACACCTTC.

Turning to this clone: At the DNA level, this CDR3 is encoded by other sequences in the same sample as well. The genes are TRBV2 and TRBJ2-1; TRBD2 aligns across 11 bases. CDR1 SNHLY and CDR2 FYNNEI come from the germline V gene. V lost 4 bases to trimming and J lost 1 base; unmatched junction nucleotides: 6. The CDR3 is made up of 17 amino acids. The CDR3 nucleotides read TGTGCCAGCAGTGGGGGGGCTAGCGGGAGGTCCTACAATGAGCAGTTCTTC. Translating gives CASSGGASGRSYNEQFF.

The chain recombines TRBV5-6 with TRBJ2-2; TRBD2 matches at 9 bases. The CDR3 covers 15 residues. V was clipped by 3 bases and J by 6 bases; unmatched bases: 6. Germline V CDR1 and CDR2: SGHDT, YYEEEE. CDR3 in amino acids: CASSSSGRWSGELFF. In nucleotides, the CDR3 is TGTGCCAGCAGCTCAAGCGGGAGGTGGTCCGGGGAGCTGTTTTTT.

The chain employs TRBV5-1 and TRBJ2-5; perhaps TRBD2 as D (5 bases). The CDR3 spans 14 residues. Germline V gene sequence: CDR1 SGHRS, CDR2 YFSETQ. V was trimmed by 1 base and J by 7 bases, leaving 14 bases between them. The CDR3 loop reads CASSLSEVAGTQYF. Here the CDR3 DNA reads TGCGCCAGCAGCTTGTCGGAGGTCGCGGGGACCCAGTACTTC.

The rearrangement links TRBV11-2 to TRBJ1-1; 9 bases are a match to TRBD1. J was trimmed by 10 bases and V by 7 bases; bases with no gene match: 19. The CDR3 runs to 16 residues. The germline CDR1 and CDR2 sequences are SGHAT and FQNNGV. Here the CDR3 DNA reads TGTGCCAGCACCGATGCTTACGGGACAGGGCATCGAGGAGCTTTCTTT. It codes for CASTDAYGTGHRGAFF.

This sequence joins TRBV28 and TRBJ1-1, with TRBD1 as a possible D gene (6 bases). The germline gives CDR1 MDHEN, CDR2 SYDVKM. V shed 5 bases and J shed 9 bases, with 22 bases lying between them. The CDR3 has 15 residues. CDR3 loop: CASSNPLWDIGQAFF. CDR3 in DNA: TGTGCCAGCAGTAATCCTTTGTGGGACATAGGTCAAGCTTTCTTT.

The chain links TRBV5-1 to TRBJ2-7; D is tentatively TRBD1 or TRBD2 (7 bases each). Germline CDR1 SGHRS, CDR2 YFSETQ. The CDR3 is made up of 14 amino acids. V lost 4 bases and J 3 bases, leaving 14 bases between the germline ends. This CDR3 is CASSPAGQNYEQYF. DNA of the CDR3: TGCGCCAGCAGCCCAGCGGGACAGAACTACGAGCAGTACTTC.

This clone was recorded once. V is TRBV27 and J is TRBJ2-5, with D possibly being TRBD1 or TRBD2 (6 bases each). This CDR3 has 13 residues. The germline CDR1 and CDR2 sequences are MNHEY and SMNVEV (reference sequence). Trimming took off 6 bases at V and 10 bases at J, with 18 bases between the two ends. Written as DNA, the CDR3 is TGTGCCAGCAGCCGTTACAGGGCCGGGGGCCAGTACTTC. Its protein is CASSRYRAGGQYF.

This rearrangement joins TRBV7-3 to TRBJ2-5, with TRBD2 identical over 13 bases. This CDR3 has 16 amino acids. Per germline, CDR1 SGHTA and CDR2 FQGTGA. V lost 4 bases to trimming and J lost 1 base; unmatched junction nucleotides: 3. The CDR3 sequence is CASSSGTSGAQETQYF. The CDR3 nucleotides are TGTGCCAGCAGCTCAGGGACTAGCGGGGCCCAAGAGACCCAGTACTTC.

CDR3 nucleotides: TGTGCCAGCAGTGCCCAGGGGGCAGGCACCGGGGAGCTGTTTTTT. This codes for CASSAQGAGTGELFF. This chain connects TRBV2 to TRBJ2-2; 8 bases line up with TRBD1. CDR1 SNHLY and CDR2 FYNNEI come from the germline V gene. The length of the CDR3 is 15 residues. With V trimmed by 4 bases and J by 4 bases, 5 bases remained unmatched.

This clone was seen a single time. The CDR3 DNA reads TGCGCCAGCAGCCCCGTACGTTTCGAAAACACTGAAGCTTTCTTT. It is translated as CASSPVRFENTEAFF. This chain joins TRBV5-1 and TRBJ1-1; D uncertain. The ends were cut back, 4 bases at V and 2 bases at J, with 15 bases in the middle. Germline V gene data show CDR1 as SGHRS and CDR2 as YFSETQ. The CDR3 runs to 15 residues. Filled out from reference TRBV5-1 and TRBJ1-1, the complete variable domain reads KAGVTQTPRYLIKTRGQQVTLSCSPISGHRSVSWYQQTPGQGLQFLFEYFSETQRNKGNFPGRFSGRQFSNSRSEMNVSTLELGDSALYLCASSPVRFENTEAFFGQGTRLTVV.

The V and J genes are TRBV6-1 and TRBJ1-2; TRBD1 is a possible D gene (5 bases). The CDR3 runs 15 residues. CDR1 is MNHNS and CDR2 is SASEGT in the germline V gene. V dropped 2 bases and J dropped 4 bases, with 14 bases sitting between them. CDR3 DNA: TGTGCCAGCAGTGAAAACCCAGGGACGAGCTATGGCTACACCTTC. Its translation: CASSENPGTSYGYTF.

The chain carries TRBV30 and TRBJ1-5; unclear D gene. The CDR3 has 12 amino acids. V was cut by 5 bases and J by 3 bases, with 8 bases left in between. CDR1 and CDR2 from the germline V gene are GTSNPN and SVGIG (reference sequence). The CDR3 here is CAWGEFNQPQHF. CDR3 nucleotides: TGTGCCTGGGGGGAGTTCAATCAGCCCCAGCATTTT. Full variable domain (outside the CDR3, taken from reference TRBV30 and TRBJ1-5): SQTIHQWPATLVQPVGSPLSLECTVEGTSNPNLYWYRQAAGRGLQLLFYSVGIGQISSEVPQNLSASRPQDRQFILSSKKLLLSDSGFYLCAWGEFNQPQHFGDGTRLSIL.

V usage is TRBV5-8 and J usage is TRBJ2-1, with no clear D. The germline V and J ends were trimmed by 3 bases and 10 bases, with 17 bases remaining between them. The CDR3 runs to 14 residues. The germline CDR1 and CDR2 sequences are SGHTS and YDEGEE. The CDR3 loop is CASSWSLSSNEQFF. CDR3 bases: TGTGCCAGCAGCTGGTCCCTATCCTCTAACGAGCAGTTCTTC.